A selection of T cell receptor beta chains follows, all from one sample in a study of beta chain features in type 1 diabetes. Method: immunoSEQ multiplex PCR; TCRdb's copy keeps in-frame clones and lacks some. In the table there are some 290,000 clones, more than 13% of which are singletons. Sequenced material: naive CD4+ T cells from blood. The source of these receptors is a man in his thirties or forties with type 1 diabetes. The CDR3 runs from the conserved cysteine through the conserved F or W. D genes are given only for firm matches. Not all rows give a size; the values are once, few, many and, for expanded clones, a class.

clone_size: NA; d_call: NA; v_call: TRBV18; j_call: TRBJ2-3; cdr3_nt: TGTGCCAGCTCACCGCGCGCTCCCTTACCAGATACGCAGTATTTT; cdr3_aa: CASSPRAPLPDTQYF
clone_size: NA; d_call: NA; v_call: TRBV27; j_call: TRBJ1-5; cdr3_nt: TGTGCCAGCAGCCAGGGGTGGAGGATTAGCAATCAGCCCCAGCATTTT; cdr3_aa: CASSQGWRISNQPQHF
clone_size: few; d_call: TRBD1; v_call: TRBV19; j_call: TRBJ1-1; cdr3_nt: TGTGCCAGTAGCGTGGGACAGCTCTTGGCTTTCTTT; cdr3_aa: CASSVGQLLAFF
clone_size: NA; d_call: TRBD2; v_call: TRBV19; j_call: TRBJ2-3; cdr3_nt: TGTGCCAGTAGTATATCTACTAGCGGGAGTACAGATACGCAGTATTTT; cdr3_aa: CASSISTSGSTDTQYF
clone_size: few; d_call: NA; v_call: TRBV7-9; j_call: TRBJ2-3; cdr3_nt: TGTGCCAGCAGCCCGGAGGGGAGTTGGGGGAGCACAGATACGCAGTATTTT; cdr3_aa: CASSPEGSWGSTDTQYF
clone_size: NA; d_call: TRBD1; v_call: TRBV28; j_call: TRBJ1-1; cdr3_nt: TGTGCCAGCAGTTTATCGAACAGGGGTACTGAAGCTTTCTTT; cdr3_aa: CASSLSNRGTEAFF
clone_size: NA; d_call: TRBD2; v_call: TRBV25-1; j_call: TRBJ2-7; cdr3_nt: TGTGCCAGCAGTGAATCTATAGGACGGACTAGCGGGAGTATCGAGCAGTACTTC; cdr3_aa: CASSESIGRTSGSIEQYF
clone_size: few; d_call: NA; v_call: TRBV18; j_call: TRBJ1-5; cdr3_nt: TGTGCCAGCTCACCGCAACCAGGGGTCAATCAGCCCCAGCATTTT; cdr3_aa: CASSPQPGVNQPQHF
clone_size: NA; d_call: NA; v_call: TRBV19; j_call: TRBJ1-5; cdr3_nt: TGTGCCAGTAGTATGCTTTCAGGGATCAATCAGCCCCAGCATTTT; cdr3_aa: CASSMLSGINQPQHF
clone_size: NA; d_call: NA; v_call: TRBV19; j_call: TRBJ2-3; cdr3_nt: TGTGCCAGTAGAACAGGGCATACGCAGTATTTT; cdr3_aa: CASRTGHTQYF
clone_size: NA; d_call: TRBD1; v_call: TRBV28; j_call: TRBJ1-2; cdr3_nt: TGTGCCAGCACCCTTCCTGGACAGGGGGGTTTTAACTATGGCTACACCTTC; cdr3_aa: CASTLPGQGGFNYGYTF
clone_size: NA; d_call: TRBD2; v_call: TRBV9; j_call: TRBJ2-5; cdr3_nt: TGTGCCAGCAGCGCCGGGGGGGGAGAGACCCAGTACTTC; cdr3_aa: CASSAGGGETQYF
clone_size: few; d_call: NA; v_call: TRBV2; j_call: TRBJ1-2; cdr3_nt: TGTGCCAGCAGTGTAACGCAGGGCTATGGCTACACCTTC; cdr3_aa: CASSVTQGYGYTF
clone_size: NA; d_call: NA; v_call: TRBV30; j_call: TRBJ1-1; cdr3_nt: TGTGCCTGGAGCCCGGGAGCGGGCACTGAAGCTTTCTTT; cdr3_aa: CAWSPGAGTEAFF